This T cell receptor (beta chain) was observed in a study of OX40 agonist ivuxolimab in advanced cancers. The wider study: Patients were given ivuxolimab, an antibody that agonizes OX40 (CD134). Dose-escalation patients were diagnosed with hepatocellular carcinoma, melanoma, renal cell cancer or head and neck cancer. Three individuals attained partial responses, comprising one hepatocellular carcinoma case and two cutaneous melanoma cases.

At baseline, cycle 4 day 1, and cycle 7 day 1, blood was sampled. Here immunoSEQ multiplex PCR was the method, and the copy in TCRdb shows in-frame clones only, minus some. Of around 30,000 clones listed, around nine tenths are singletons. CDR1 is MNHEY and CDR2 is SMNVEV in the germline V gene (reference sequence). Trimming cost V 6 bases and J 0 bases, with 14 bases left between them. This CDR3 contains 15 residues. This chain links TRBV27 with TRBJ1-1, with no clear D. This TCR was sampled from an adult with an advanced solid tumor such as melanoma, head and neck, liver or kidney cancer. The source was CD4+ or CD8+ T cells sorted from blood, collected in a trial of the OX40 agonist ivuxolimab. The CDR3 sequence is CASSIMGALNTEAFF. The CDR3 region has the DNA TGTGCCAGCAGCATCATGGGAGCCTTGAACACTGAAGCTTTCTTT.